This T cell receptor beta chain came from a study of molecular identifiers for immune sequencing clone quantification (dated by TCRdb to about 2018). Background on the whole study: For a replicate experiment, RNA from around 18,000 or 91,000 naive CD8 T cells was divided into five aliquots, and four of the five aliquots were sequenced. CD8 T cells were used in a methods study to benchmark molecular-identifier clustering-based TCR repertoire sequencing (MIDCIRS) and TCR RNA copy counting.

Libraries of naive CD8 T cells were generated from about 19,000 to 1,100,000 sorted cells, with 10%, 30% or 50% of the purified RNA used. Naive CD8 T cells, defined as CD8+CD4-CCR7+CD45RA+, were FACS-sorted into RLT Plus buffer on a BD FACSAria II. Detection sensitivity was tested by spiking Jurkat RNA equal to about 10 TCR copies' worth into samples containing roughly 17,000-1,000,000 naive CD8 T cells. Enrichment of CD8 T cells was done with RosetteSep CD8+ T Cell Enrichment Cocktail plus Ficoll-Paque, and ACK red cell lysis came afterward. Library creation used PCR. Sequencing took place on a NextSeq 500. Bulk TCR libraries were generated as previously described, with the TCR primers listed in Table S5 used. Purification of total RNA was performed with the Qiagen AllPrep DNA/RNA kit. Before analysis, reads from multiple sequencing runs of the same library were pooled. As for how the authors treated the data: Only reads with exact TCR constant sequence were kept, trimmed to 150 nt, and grouped by their 12-nt molecular barcodes. Within each barcode group, reads were sub-clustered at a 15% Levenshtein threshold, and quality-weighted consensus sequences were built per RNA molecule. Non-functional sequences were removed, as were lower-count sequences one edit away from another. Barcode sub-clusters with fewer than 20% of the maximum read count were removed, based on fitting two negative binomial distributions. Clones were called with MiXCR by TCRdb after fastp trimmed the public reads at Q25, and only in-frame beta chains were retained. Here each entry gathers all rows of one CDR3 protein and keeps the most common genes and DNA. TCRdb, not the original authors, processed these V and J calls. The sample includes nearly 650,000 distinct CDR3 sequences, with over 25% observed a single time. 0.75% to 0.8% of the sample is held by the ten biggest clonotypes.

As concerns this clonotype: The target of this receptor is not known. No base-level quality is on record; no much larger clone is a single base apart.

The CDR3 covers 17 residues, taking in both the cysteine and the phenylalanine. The read is trimmed to its CDR3 DNA, 51 bases read in frame from base 1. Sequences SQVTM (CDR1) and ANQGSEA (CDR2) are obtained from the germline V gene. V is trimmed back by 6 bases and J by 3 bases, and the junction contains 16 bases that no gene match accounts for. General conclusions and limits of the study: Even against a background of one million naive CD8 T cells, spiked-in Jurkat TCR RNA amounting to a single cell's worth was reported to be detectable. About 3 recovered TCR RNA copies per cell were obtained by modeling, versus around 10 by digital PCR, implying a capture efficiency of about 30%. When barcode sub-clustering was not used, chimeric consensus sequences inflated TCR diversity, with chimeras reaching as high as 47%. In CMV-specific effector cells, clones with more than 20 RNA copies contained over 98% of molecules, whereas in naive cells such clones contained under 1% of molecules. The naive libraries included spiked-in Jurkat TCR RNA (10 copies' worth), and this RNA is not part of the donor repertoire. Identical TCR molecules sharing a barcode could cause highly expanded clone sizes to be underestimated.

The sample taken for sequencing was naive CD8+ T cells from blood, with Jurkat cell RNA spiked in. The sample's cell subset or site, from its label and the paper: FACS-sorted CD8+CD4-CCR7+CD45RA+ naive T cells. Recombination joined TRBV29-1 with TRBJ2-1; TRBD2 agrees with 8 junctional bases. This TCR came from a human donor in good health. Some libraries in this study had Jurkat cell RNA spiked in. The CDR3 region: CSVPTSESSLGYNEQFF. The nucleotide sequence reads as follows: TGCAGCGTGCCGACTAGCGAGTCTTCCTTAGGCTACAATGAGCAGTTCTTC.